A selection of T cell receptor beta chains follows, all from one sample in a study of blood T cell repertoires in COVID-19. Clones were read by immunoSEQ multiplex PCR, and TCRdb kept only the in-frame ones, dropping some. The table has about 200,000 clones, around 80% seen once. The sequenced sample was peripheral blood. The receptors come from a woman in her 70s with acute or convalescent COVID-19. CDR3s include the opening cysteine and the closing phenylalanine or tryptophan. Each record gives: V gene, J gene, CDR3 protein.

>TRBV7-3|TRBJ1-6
CASSRFGQDGSSPLHF
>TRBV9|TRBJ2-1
CASSVGGTSVTDEQFF
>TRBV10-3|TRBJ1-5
CAISEATGGNQPQHF
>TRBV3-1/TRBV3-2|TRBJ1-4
CASSQEGGLFF
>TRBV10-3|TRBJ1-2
CAIGSDRGYGYTF
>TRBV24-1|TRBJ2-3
CATSDSTSGFSTDTQYF
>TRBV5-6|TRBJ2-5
CASTGSGTGFFQETQYF
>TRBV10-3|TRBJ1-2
CAISESRDKMGERGYTF
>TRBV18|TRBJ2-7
CASSLNPPQATGGMNEQYF
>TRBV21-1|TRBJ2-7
CASTPKREWYYEQYF
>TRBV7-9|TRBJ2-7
CASSPSQGSRQYF
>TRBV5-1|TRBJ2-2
CASSSGTSITGELFF
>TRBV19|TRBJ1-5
CASASRDSNHQPQHF
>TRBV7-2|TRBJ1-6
CASSAGQGASSPLHF
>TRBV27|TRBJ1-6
CASSRQGANNSPLHF
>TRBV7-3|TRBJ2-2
CASSRVSTGELFF
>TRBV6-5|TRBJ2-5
CASSRDRGEQETQYF
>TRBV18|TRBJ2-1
CASSPNGSGLKGDEQFF
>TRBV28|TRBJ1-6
CASSSPGTANSPLHF
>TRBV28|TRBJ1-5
CASSPSAILGTVNQPQHF
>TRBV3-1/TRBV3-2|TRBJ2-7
CASSQVAGVGEQYF
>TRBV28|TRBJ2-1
CASGRSQAINNEQFF
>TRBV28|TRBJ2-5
CASSKGTGAQETQYF
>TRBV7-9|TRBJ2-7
CASSLILSYEQYF
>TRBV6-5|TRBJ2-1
CASRRKGASYNEQFF
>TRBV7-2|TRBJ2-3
CASSTSYSTQYF
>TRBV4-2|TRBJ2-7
CASSQEGVLGGDEQYF